Given below is one TCR beta chain in context. The sample belongs to a study of blood T cell repertoires in COVID-19. Study-wide background: The samples span acute and convalescent COVID-19 from the United States, Italy and Spain.

The CDR3 loop spans 17 amino acids. J gave up 4 bases and V 5 bases, and 11 bases lay outside the gene matches. Germline V gives CDR1 SGHTA, CDR2 FQGNSA. Assignment of participants to cohorts was predicated upon participant-reported clinical history. Each recovered donor of Cohort 3 presented with two negative PCRs, clearance, or symptom resolution. Original methodology: Nucleated cell number was recorded as an estimate derived from reference gene primer amplification. The data were produced by immunoSEQ multiplex PCR, yet TCRdb's version contains in-frame clones alone and is incomplete. That table supplies the V and J calls and clone size; D and trimming were determined from the DNA. The data contain about 190,000 clones, roughly 83% of them seen just once; the ten biggest clones take up approximately 3%.

This receptor was identified in a woman aged 25 to 45 who had recovered from COVID-19. Source material: PBMCs or T cells enriched from blood (not recorded which). The chain uses TRBV7-2 and TRBJ2-1; TRBD2 aligns across 10 bases. The CDR3 sequence is CASSPRNLAGDYNEQFF. Written as DNA, the CDR3 is TGTGCCAGCAGCCCCCGTAACCTAGCGGGAGATTACAATGAGCAGTTCTTC.